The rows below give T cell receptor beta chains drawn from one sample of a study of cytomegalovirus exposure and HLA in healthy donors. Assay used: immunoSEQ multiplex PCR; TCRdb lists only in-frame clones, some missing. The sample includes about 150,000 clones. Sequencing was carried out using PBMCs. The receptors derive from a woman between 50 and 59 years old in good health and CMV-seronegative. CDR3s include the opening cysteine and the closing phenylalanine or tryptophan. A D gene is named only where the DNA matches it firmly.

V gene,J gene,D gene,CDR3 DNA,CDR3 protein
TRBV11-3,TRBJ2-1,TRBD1,TGTGCCAGCAGCCAGGGACAGGGGACCTACAATGAGCAGTTCTTC,CASSQGQGTYNEQFF
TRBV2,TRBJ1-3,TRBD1,TGTGCCAGCAGTGAAGGACTGGGACAGGGAAACACCATATATTTT,CASSEGLGQGNTIYF
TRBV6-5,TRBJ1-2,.,TGTGCCAGCAGTTACGGGGCGGGAAGCTATGGCTACACCTTC,CASSYGAGSYGYTF
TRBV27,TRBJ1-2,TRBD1,TGTGCCAGCAGCACAGGAGCAGGGGGATTTGGCTACACCTTC,CASSTGAGGFGYTF
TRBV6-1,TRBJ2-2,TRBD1,TGTGCCAGCAGAAGTGGGACAGCTGACACCGGGGAGCTGTTTTTT,CASRSGTADTGELFF
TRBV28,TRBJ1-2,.,TGTGCCAGCAGCGTCTCAGTATATCACTACACCTTC,CASSVSVYHYTF
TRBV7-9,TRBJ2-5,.,TGTGCCAGCAGCTCCTCCGCCGGCGGGGTAGAGACCCAGTACTTC,CASSSSAGGVETQYF
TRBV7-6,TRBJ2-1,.,TGTGCCAGCAGCCTTGAGTCTGAGCAGTTCTTC,CASSLESEQFF
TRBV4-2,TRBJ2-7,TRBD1,TGTGCCAGCAGCCAGACCGGGACAGGGGCGGCCTACGAGCAGTACTTC,CASSQTGTGAAYEQYF
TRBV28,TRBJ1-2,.,TGTGCCAGCAGTTTCTCAGGGGTTGGTGGCTACACCTTC,CASSFSGVGGYTF
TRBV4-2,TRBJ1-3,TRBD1,TGTGCCAGCAGCCAATCTCGGGACAGGGGACTATCCCACTCTGGAAACACCATATATTTT,CASSQSRDRGLSHSGNTIYF
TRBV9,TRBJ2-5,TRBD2,TGTGCCAGCAGCGTCGGACTAGCGGGGGGTATTGAGACCCAGTACTTC,CASSVGLAGGIETQYF
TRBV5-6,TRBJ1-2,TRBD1,TGTGCCAGCAGCCCCGGGACAGCCTATGGCTACACCTTC,CASSPGTAYGYTF
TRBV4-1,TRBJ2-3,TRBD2,TGCGCCAGCAGCCCGCACCTCCCTAGCGGGAGGAGAACAGATACGCAGTATTTT,CASSPHLPSGRRTDTQYF
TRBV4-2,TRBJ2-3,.,TGTGCCTCACACAGGGAGAACACAGATACGCAGTATTTT,CASHRENTDTQYF
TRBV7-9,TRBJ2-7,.,TGTGCCAGCAGCCTCGACAGGTCCTACGAGCAGTACTTC,CASSLDRSYEQYF
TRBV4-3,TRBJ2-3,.,TGCGCCAGCAGCCAAGATCTGCTAAGCACAGATACGCAGTATTTT,CASSQDLLSTDTQYF
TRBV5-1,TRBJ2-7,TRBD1,TGCGCCAGCAGCCCGGGACAGGGTTGGTACGAGCAGTACTTC,CASSPGQGWYEQYF
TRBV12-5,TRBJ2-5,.,TGTGCTAGTGGTTTTGGGGAGAAGGAGACCCAGTACTTC,CASGFGEKETQYF
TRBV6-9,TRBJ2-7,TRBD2,TGTGCCAGCAGTTCCCCCTCGGGAGCCGGGGGGGTTTCCTACGAGCAGTACTTC,CASSSPSGAGGVSYEQYF
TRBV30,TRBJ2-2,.,TGTGCCTGGAGTTCTAGTTTTGGCGGGGAGCTGTTTTTT,CAWSSSFGGELFF
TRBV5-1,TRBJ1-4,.,TGCGCCAGCAGCTTGCCAGAGGGCGGGTCCGGTAATGAAAAACTGTTTTTT,CASSLPEGGSGNEKLFF
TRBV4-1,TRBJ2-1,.,TGCGCCAGCAGCCAAGACTTCCTCCCGGACAATGAGCAGTTCTTC,CASSQDFLPDNEQFF
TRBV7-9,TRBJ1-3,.,TGTGCCAGCAGCTTAGCTACTGGCTCTGGAAACACCATATATTTT,CASSLATGSGNTIYF
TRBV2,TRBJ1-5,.,TGTGCCAGCAGGGGTATGACCGCAGGAATAAATCAGCCCCAGCATTTT,CASRGMTAGINQPQHF
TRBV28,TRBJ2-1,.,TGTGCCAGCAGTCGTACCTCGGGTAGCGGAACCTACAATGAGCAGTTCTTC,CASSRTSGSGTYNEQFF
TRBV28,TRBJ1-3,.,TGTGCCAGCAGCCGGGGAGACTCTGGAAACACCATATATTTT,CASSRGDSGNTIYF
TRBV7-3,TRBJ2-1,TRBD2,TGTGCCAGCAGCTTAAAACCTAGCGGGAGGGCGGGGGGACTCGACAATGAGCAGTTCTTC,CASSLKPSGRAGGLDNEQFF
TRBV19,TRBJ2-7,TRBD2,TGTGCCAGTAGTACCGGGACTAGCGACTCCTACGAGCAGTACTTC,CASSTGTSDSYEQYF
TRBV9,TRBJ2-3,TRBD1,TGTGCCAGCAGCGGGACAGGGTTTGATACAGATACGCAGTATTTT,CASSGTGFDTDTQYF
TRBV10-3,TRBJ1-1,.,TGTGCCATCAGCAACAGGGTATGGGACACTGAAGCTTTCTTT,CAISNRVWDTEAFF
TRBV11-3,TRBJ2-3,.,TGTGCCAGCAGCTTTGGCGGGGATTACACAGATACGCAGTATTTT,CASSFGGDYTDTQYF
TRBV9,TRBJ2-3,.,TGTGCCAGCAGTGGGACTCCCAAGGATACGCAGTATTTT,CASSGTPKDTQYF
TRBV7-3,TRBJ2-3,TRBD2,TGTGCCAGCAGCCCTAGCGGGAGCGGAGATACGCAGTATTTT,CASSPSGSGDTQYF
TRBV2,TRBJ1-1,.,TGTGCCAGCAGTGAAGGGGAGCAGGGGATCAACACTGAAGCTTTCTTT,CASSEGEQGINTEAFF
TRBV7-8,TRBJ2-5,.,TGTGCCAGCAGCTTGGCACAGAACCAAGAGACCCAGTACTTC,CASSLAQNQETQYF
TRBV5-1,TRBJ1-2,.,TGCGCCAGCAGCTTGGTTCAGGGGCGCGGGTATGGCTACACCTTC,CASSLVQGRGYGYTF
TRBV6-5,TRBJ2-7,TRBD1,TGTGCCAGCAGTTACTCGACGGGACAGGTTACCTACGAGCAGTACTTC,CASSYSTGQVTYEQYF
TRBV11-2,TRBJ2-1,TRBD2,TGTGCCAGCAGCTGGGTTAGCGGGGTCGGTGAGCAGTTCTTC,CASSWVSGVGEQFF
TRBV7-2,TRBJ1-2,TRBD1,TGTGCCAGCAGCCCCGGGACAGGCCGGGGCTACACCTTC,CASSPGTGRGYTF
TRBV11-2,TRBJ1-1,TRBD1,TGTGCCAGCAGTCCCGGGACAGGGGATGGCACTGAAGCTTTCTTT,CASSPGTGDGTEAFF
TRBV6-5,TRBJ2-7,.,TGTGCCAGCGGGCGGGCCGCCTACGAGCAGTACTTC,CASGRAAYEQYF
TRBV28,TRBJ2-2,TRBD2,TGTGCCAGCAGTCCCGGGACTAGCGGGTTTACGAACACCGGGGAGCTGTTTTTT,CASSPGTSGFTNTGELFF
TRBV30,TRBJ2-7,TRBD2,TGTGCCGCTACTACTAGCGGGTTTAGCGAGCAGTACTTC,CAATTSGFSEQYF
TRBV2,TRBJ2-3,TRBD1,TGTGCCAGCACCTCATCCCGGACAGGGGCAGATACGCAGTATTTT,CASTSSRTGADTQYF
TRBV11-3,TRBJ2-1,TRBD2,TGTGCCAGCAGCTTAACTGCCCTAGCGGGAGACAATGAGCAGTTCTTC,CASSLTALAGDNEQFF
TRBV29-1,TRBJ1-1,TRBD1,TGCAGCGTTGAGCGCCGACAGGGAAGGGACACTGAAGCTTTCTTT,CSVERRQGRDTEAFF